This record concerns one T cell receptor beta chain sequence. Repertoires were generated with immunoSEQ multiplex PCR, while TCRdb's copy carries only in-frame clones and drops some. The table records tens of thousands of clones, approximately 89% of them present only once. Germline V CDR1 and CDR2: MNHNS, SASEGT. Germline trimming cut 4 bases from V and 0 bases from J; bases unmatched to any gene: 9. The CDR3 runs to 16 residues. These data are taken from a study of OX40 agonist ivuxolimab in advanced cancers. Patients who had autoimmune disease history or got systemic immunosuppression were left out.

The source of this sequence is an adult with an advanced solid tumor such as melanoma, head and neck, liver or kidney cancer. The sample here was CD4+ or CD8+ T cells sorted from blood, taken in a trial of the OX40 agonist ivuxolimab. The chain employs TRBV6-1 and TRBJ2-7; 7 positions agree with TRBD2. CDR3 amino acids: CASSAPSSGVSYEQYF. CDR3 nucleotides: TGTGCCAGCAGTGCGCCTTCCAGCGGGGTCTCCTACGAGCAGTACTTC.